This is a list of T cell receptor beta chains from one sample in a study of control samples from healthy donors and cancer patients. The assay was immunoSEQ multiplex PCR, and TCRdb's table has in-frame clones only and misses some. The data contain 100,000 to 150,000 clones, roughly 87% of them singletons. Sequencing used blood. Source of these receptors: a man younger than 35 in good health. Both conserved end residues are part of each CDR3. The order of the fields is J gene, V gene, clone size, D gene, CDR3 protein, CDR3 DNA. D genes are given only for firm matches. Not all rows give a size; the values are once, few, many and, for expanded clones, a class.

TRBJ2-3 TRBV5-4 . . CASTPRLGSTDTQYF TGTGCCAGCACCCCTAGACTCGGGAGCACAGATACGCAGTATTTT
TRBJ2-6 TRBV27 . TRBD2 CASSLTSGASSGANVLTF TGTGCCAGCAGTTTAACGAGCGGGGCCTCCTCTGGGGCCAACGTCCTGACTTTC
TRBJ2-7 TRBV30 . . CASLGRPPSYEQYF TGTGCTTCGCTCGGGAGACCGCCCTCCTACGAGCAGTACTTC
TRBJ2-3 TRBV6-2/TRBV6-3 . . CASSFTPVPRTDTQYF TGTGCCAGCAGTTTCACCCCAGTCCCACGCACAGATACGCAGTATTTT
TRBJ2-3 TRBV6-5 . . CASSYSFESDTQYF TGTGCCAGCAGTTACTCTTTTGAGTCAGATACGCAGTATTTT
TRBJ1-5 TRBV15 . . CATSRVGQPQHF TGTGCCACCAGCAGAGTAGGTCAGCCCCAGCATTTT
TRBJ1-1 TRBV21-1 once . CASGNRVGYTEAFF TGTGCCAGCGGAAACAGGGTTGGGTACACTGAAGCTTTCTTT
TRBJ1-5 TRBV18 once TRBD1 CASSPGQGNQPQHF TGTGCCAGCTCACCTGGACAGGGCAATCAGCCCCAGCATTTT
TRBJ2-1 TRBV11-3 . TRBD2 CASSLTSGTLNEQFF TGTGCCAGCAGCTTAACTAGCGGGACTTTGAATGAGCAGTTCTTC
TRBJ2-4 TRBV3-1/TRBV3-2 . . CASSPRTNLGKNIQYF TGTGCCAGCAGCCCCAGGACTAACTTAGGCAAAAACATTCAGTACTTC
TRBJ1-4 TRBV7-9 . . CASSPIEFRPTNEKLFF TGTGCCAGCAGCCCTATAGAGTTCAGGCCGACTAATGAAAAACTGTTTTTT
TRBJ1-6 TRBV14 once . CASSPSQWGLHF TGTGCCAGCAGCCCCTCTCAGTGGGGGCTCCACTTT
TRBJ1-2 TRBV18 once TRBD1 CASSPPGTGGIYGYTF TGTGCCAGCTCACCACCGGGGACAGGGGGCATCTATGGCTACACCTTC
TRBJ2-7 TRBV24-1 once . CATNDSGRDEQYF TGTGCCACCAATGATTCCGGCAGGGACGAGCAGTACTTC
TRBJ2-2 TRBV7-2 . TRBD1 CASSYRQGAIGELFF TGTGCCAGCAGCTACCGACAGGGGGCGATCGGGGAGCTGTTTTTT
TRBJ1-1 TRBV5-1 . TRBD1 CASSFTIQGLGEAFF TGCGCCAGCAGTTTTACGATACAGGGGCTCGGTGAAGCTTTCTTT
TRBJ1-2 TRBV9 . . CASSVDAGADYGYTF TGTGCCAGCAGCGTAGACGCGGGGGCGGACTATGGCTACACCTTC
TRBJ2-7 TRBV7-3 . . CASSSTPSTNLQYF TGTGCCAGCAGCTCGACACCGTCTACAAACCTGCAGTACTTC
TRBJ2-1 TRBV5-4 . . CASSLTKSSYNEQFF TGTGCCAGCAGCTTAACAAAGAGCTCCTACAATGAGCAGTTCTTC
TRBJ2-5 TRBV27 . TRBD2 CASTGLAGGETQYF TGTGCCAGCACCGGACTAGCGGGGGGGGAGACCCAGTACTTC
TRBJ2-7 TRBV6-5 . . CASRGIFFSYEQYF TGTGCCAGCAGAGGGATCTTTTTCTCCTACGAGCAGTACTTC
TRBJ1-1 TRBV15 . . CATSRDRANTEAFF TGTGCCACAAGCAGAGATAGGGCTAACACTGAAGCTTTCTTT
TRBJ1-3 TRBV6-6 . . CASSGQQGYSGNTIYF TGTGCCAGCAGTGGGCAACAGGGTTACTCTGGAAACACCATATATTTT